This T cell receptor beta chain was sequenced in a study of T cell responses to AZD1222 COVID-19 vaccine. The protocol was immunoSEQ multiplex PCR, while the TCRdb copy is restricted to in-frame clones and leaves out a portion. The sample contains tens of thousands of clones, approximately 90% of which appear only once. Deletions cut 5 bases from V and 8 bases from J, with 28 bases between. There are 18 residues in the CDR3. The germline V gene encodes CDR1 MGHRA and CDR2 YSYEKL. This clone has just one count. Its antigen is not known. Study conclusions and caveats: Baseline serology detected seropositivity in only six or seven AZD1222 recipients. Vaccine-associated CD4 TCRs spanned spike, dominant at 160-218 and 743-854. The study found Spike-specific TCR breadth and depth rose after two AZD1222 doses.

The sequence came from an adult in good health. This specimen was peripheral blood, taken on day 0 of AZD1222 vaccination. This sequence joins TRBV4-1 and TRBJ2-1; the D is unclear. The CDR3 spells CASSAVPPLAEVADEQFF. CDR3 nucleotides: TGCGCCAGCAGCGCGGTCCCTCCCCTGGCCGAAGTTGCGGATGAGCAGTTCTTC.